The clone carrying this T cell receptor (beta chain) was seen many times. Its antigen remains unidentified. These data come from a study of CD8 T cells in ankylosing spondylitis. The study, taken as a whole, reports: Clones tied to disease were said to be significantly enriched in matched ankylosing spondylitis synovial fluid. Reactive arthritis synovial fluid and blood previously showed some of these motif variants. Apparently characteristic of ankylosing spondylitis blood was a TCR beta motif (roughly 8 highly homologous variants).

TCRdb redid the calling of the 5' RACE reads with MiXCR, one entry per CDR3 protein. The sample carries roughly 160,000 distinct CDR3 sequences, around a tenth recorded once. The V end was cut by 4 bases, the J end by 6 bases, with 17 bases between. There are 15 residues in the CDR3. Germline V gene data show CDR1 as SGHKS and CDR2 as YYEKEE (reference sequence). The sequenced sample consisted of blood, either unsorted or a sorted T cell fraction (not recorded which). The chain uses TRBV5-5 and TRBJ1-5; possibly TRBD1 for D (5 bases). The TCR originated in a male donor with ankylosing spondylitis or in good health (not recorded which). In DNA, the CDR3 is TGTGCCAGCAGCCTTCTGACAGCCAAGGGTCAGCCCCAGCATTTT. Protein product: CASSLLTAKGQPQHF.